This TCR beta chain was identified during a study of blood T cell repertoires in COVID-19 (TCRdb year 2020). In terms of the full investigation: Collaborator samples came from the United States, Italy and Spain and covered acute and convalescent phases of COVID-19. The prospective study material was composed of cDNA or gDNA derived from T cells, B-cell-depleted T cells, or PBMCs. Sample metadata almost always included a de-identified subject ID, COVID-19 status, age in years and sex. Subjects who had been exposed to COVID-19, were actively infected with it, or had recovered from it provided the deeply sampled blood TCRbeta repertoires that made up the dataset. The repertoires were released in a freely available public database intended as a resource for research on the immune response to SARS-CoV-2. Where HLA class I and class II types were available, the types were taken from metadata supplied by the sample provider, not from assay-based typing. Samples came from the ongoing ImmuneRACE study (first 160 participants) plus 1,254 subjects from 6 global collaborators.

In regard to this clone: What antigen it recognizes has not been identified. No clone much larger than this one lies a single base away; base qualities are absent.

Results and caveats for the whole study, not just this receptor: The amount of clinical and demographic metadata varied by source and participant and was provided uncurated.

In Seattle, one collaborating source enrolled patients while the infection was active and tracked those patients longitudinally over the course of disease. Whole blood was collected in K2EDTA tubes by collaborating institutions according to the institutions' own protocols. For TCRbeta analysis, collaborators shipped samples in one of three forms: frozen whole blood, isolated PBMCs, or DNA extracted from either of those sample types. The immunoSEQ Assay, a bias-controlled multiplex PCR, was used to amplify TCRbeta CDR3 regions from genomic DNA. The study's processing was this. The number of nucleated cells in each sample was estimated from the amplification of reference gene primers within the assay. Sequence reads were collapsed and filtered to measure the absolute abundance of every unique TCRbeta CDR3 rearrangement. Productive Simpson clonality was computed per sample as the square root of Simpson's diversity index over productive rearrangements. The table comes from immuneACCESS by way of TCRdb, which keeps in-frame sequences with V and J called. Part of the clones is missing from these tables; in studies checked, under half for an unresolved V gene and the rest for unknown reasons. D and trimming come from the DNA, and the V and J calls and clone size come from that table. This sample has 130,000 or so clones in its table, and about 89% of those were observed once. More than 9.5% of the sample comes from the top ten.

The CDR3 starts with the cysteine, ends with the phenylalanine, and has 15 residues. This entry keeps only the CDR3 DNA: 45 bases, framed from base 1. Per the germline V gene (reference sequence), WNHNN is the CDR1 and SYGVQD is the CDR2. V is trimmed back by 5 bases and J by 5 bases, and the junction contains 4 bases that no gene match accounts for. What was sequenced was peripheral blood. This clonotype was sampled from a woman between 65 and 79 years old with COVID-19, enrolled during active disease. The chain uses TRBV10-1 and TRBJ2-1, and 12 junction bases match TRBD2. The CDR3 reads CASSRLAGDNNEQFF. The DNA sequence follows: TGCGCCAGCAGTAGACTAGCGGGGGACAACAATGAGCAGTTCTTC.